The 27 T cell receptor beta chains below were found in one sample sequenced in a study of blood T cell repertoires in COVID-19. Some clones are missing from TCRdb's copy, which holds only in-frame ones; the method was immunoSEQ multiplex PCR. This table holds 330,000 or so clones, roughly 87% found once. Source material: peripheral blood. These receptors all come from a man younger than 40 with COVID-19, enrolled during active disease.

The genes are TRBV14 and TRBJ2-3, with D unresolved. Germline values: CDR1 SGHDN, CDR2 FVKESK. The ends were cut back, 4 bases at V and 0 bases at J, with 20 bases in the middle. This CDR3 region has 18 residues. The CDR3 loop is CASSPHPLGTYSTDTQYF. In DNA, the CDR3 is TGTGCCAGCAGCCCCCACCCTCTGGGCACTTATAGCACAGATACGCAGTATTTT.

This rearrangement joins TRBV28 to TRBJ1-6; D possibly corresponds to TRBD1 (5 bases). Trimming shortened V by 2 bases and J by 7 bases, and 9 bases separated the two germline ends. The CDR3 loop spans 14 amino acids. Germline V gives CDR1 MDHEN, CDR2 SYDVKM. The CDR3 DNA sequence: TGTGCCAGCAGTTTACAGGGATTGAATTCACCCCTCCACTTT. Translating gives CASSLQGLNSPLHF.

The rearrangement uses TRBV19 and TRBJ1-2; no clear D gene. With 4 bases removed from V and 1 base from J, the gap between germline ends came to 13 bases. Germline-derived CDR1 and CDR2 are LNHDA and SQIVND (reference sequence). CDR3 length: 15 residues. CDR3 in DNA: TGTGCCAGTAGTACCGGACTGATCCTTAACTATGGCTACACCTTC. Translated: CASSTGLILNYGYTF.

The V call is TRBV27, the J call TRBJ1-2; 8 bases match TRBD1. J lost 7 bases, V lost 5 bases, and 6 bases had no gene match. From germline, CDR1 is MNHEY and CDR2 SMNVEV (reference sequence). The CDR3 is 13 amino acids. The CDR3 DNA reads as TGTGCCAGCAGTACCCAGGGGGCAGGTGGCTACACCTTC. Amino acid sequence: CASSTQGAGGYTF.

The CDR3 bases are TGTGCCAGCAGCTTCCTAGGGGCGCATAATGAGCAGTTCTTC. As protein: CASSFLGAHNEQFF. This sequence joins TRBV7-3 and TRBJ2-1, with D maybe TRBD1 (5 bases). Per germline, CDR1 SGHTA and CDR2 FQGTGA. This CDR3 is built from 14 residues. V shed 3 bases and J shed 7 bases, with 13 bases lying between them.

This clone has just a few counts. The CDR3 DNA sequence: TGTGCCAGCAGCCTCCCCAGGGCCACGGTGAACACTGAAGCTTTCTTT. Its translation: CASSLPRATVNTEAFF. The chain combines TRBV4-2 with TRBJ1-1, with D possibly matching TRBD1 (5 bases). The CDR3 spans 16 residues. V was clipped by 4 bases and J by 0 bases, with 15 bases between them. CDR1 is LGHNA, CDR2 YNFKEQ, per germline.

This sequence joins TRBV10-3 and TRBJ2-1; 16 bases are shared with TRBD2. The CDR3 has 20 amino acids. The germline gives CDR1 ENHRY, CDR2 SYGVKD. Unmatched junction bases numbered 13, after V lost 8 bases and J lost 0 bases. Here the CDR3 reads CAICAAAGLAGGPSYNEQFF. In DNA, the CDR3 is TGTGCCATCTGTGCTGCGGCGGGACTAGCGGGAGGGCCCTCCTACAATGAGCAGTTCTTC.

This rearrangement joins TRBV9 to TRBJ2-3; no clear D gene. Germline-derived CDR1 and CDR2 are SGDLS and YYNGEE. Trimming stripped 0 bases from V and 0 bases from J, with 14 bases between. This CDR3 contains 17 residues. CDR3 loop: CASSVAGTGGSTDTQYF. The CDR3 nucleotides are TGTGCCAGCAGCGTAGCAGGAACCGGTGGCAGCACAGATACGCAGTATTTT.

This clone has only a few counts. This chain joins TRBV5-1 and TRBJ1-2, with D unresolved. The CDR3 runs to 14 residues. The germline gives CDR1 SGHRS, CDR2 YFSETQ. V lost 2 bases, J lost 6 bases, and 14 bases lay in between. The CDR3 DNA sequence: TGCGCCAGCAGCTTTATGTCGAGGGAACATGGCTACACCTTC. The encoded protein is CASSFMSREHGYTF.

This chain uses TRBV19 with TRBJ2-4; the match to TRBD1 covers 10 bases. Germline lookup yields CDR1 LNHDA and CDR2 SQIVND (reference sequence). V was pared by 4 bases and J by 0 bases, with 3 bases of the junction left unmatched. The CDR3 covers 16 residues. In DNA, the CDR3 is TGTGCCAGTAGTAGACAGGGGGCAGTAGCCAAAAACATTCAGTACTTC. Protein sequence: CASSRQGAVAKNIQYF.

V usage is TRBV5-4 and J usage is TRBJ1-2; TRBD1 matches at 9 bases. CDR3 length: 14 residues. J gave up 2 bases and V 4 bases, and 3 bases lay outside the gene matches. Germline CDR1 reads SGHNT; CDR2 reads YYREEE (reference sequence). CDR3 in DNA: TGTGCCAGCAGCGGTGACAGGGGGAACTATGGCTACACCTTC. Translated, it gives CASSGDRGNYGYTF.

This clone is judged medium-sized. The chain couples TRBV11-2 to TRBJ1-1, with D unresolved. The germline gives CDR1 SGHAT, CDR2 FQNNGV. V lost 5 bases, J lost 6 bases, and 16 bases lay in between. The CDR3 consists of 14 residues. CDR3 loop: CASSDNQAWSEAFF. The CDR3 DNA is TGTGCCAGCAGCGACAACCAGGCTTGGTCTGAAGCTTTCTTT. Full variable domain (rest looked up from reference TRBV11-2 and TRBJ1-1): EAGVAQSPRYKIIEKRQSVAFWCNPISGHATLYWYQQILGQGPKLLIQFQNNGVVDDSQLPKDRFSAERLKGVDSTLKIQPAKLEDSAVYLCASSDNQAWSEAFFGQGTRLTVV.

The chain is built from TRBV19 and TRBJ2-2, with a possible D match to TRBD1 (5 bases). CDR1 is LNHDA, CDR2 SQIVND, per germline (reference sequence). Deletions cut 0 bases from V and 7 bases from J, with 15 bases between. CDR3 length: 16 residues. In DNA form, the CDR3 reads TGTGCCAGTAGTATAGATCTAAGGGGAAGGGTCGGGGAGCTGTTTTTT. This codes for CASSIDLRGRVGELFF. The full variable domain, with the rest looked up from reference TRBV19 and TRBJ2-2, is DGGITQSPKYLFRKEGQNVTLSCEQNLNHDAMYWYRQDPGQGLRLIYYSQIVNDFQKGDIAEGYSVSREKKESFPLTVTSAQKNPTAFYLCASSIDLRGRVGELFFGEGSRLTVL.

The rearrangement joins TRBV4-1 to TRBJ2-5; TRBD2 might be the D (5 bases). The ends were cut back, 0 bases at V and 4 bases at J, with 15 bases in the middle. Germline V gene lookup returns CDR1 MGHRA and CDR2 YSYEKL. The CDR3 runs 16 residues. The CDR3, as DNA: TGCGCCAGCAGCCAAGATGAGGGAGTCGCGGCAGAGACCCAGTACTTC. Translation: CASSQDEGVAAETQYF.

J is TRBJ2-3 and V is TRBV30, with TRBD2 matching 9 bases. The CDR3 runs to 15 residues. V shed 5 bases and J 4 bases; nucleotides not matched to a gene: 10. Looked up from germline, CDR1 is GTSNPN and CDR2 is SVGIG (reference sequence). The CDR3, as DNA: TGTGCCTGGTTCCAACCTAGCGGGATTTCAGATACGCAGTATTTT. It codes for CAWFQPSGISDTQYF.

The rearrangement links TRBV5-1 to TRBJ2-3; 10 nucleotides align to TRBD1. CDR1 SGHRS and CDR2 YFSETQ come from the germline V gene. CDR3 length equals 16 residues. Trimming removed 3 bases from V and 0 bases from J; junction bases left unmatched: 4. The CDR3 protein is CASSYRQGASTDTQYF. In nucleotides, the CDR3 is TGCGCCAGCAGCTACCGACAGGGGGCAAGCACAGATACGCAGTATTTT.

The genes are TRBV19 and TRBJ1-2; 10 bases align to TRBD1. Trimming at V came to 4 bases and at J to 4 bases, leaving 12 bases not matched to a gene. Per the germline V gene, CDR1 is LNHDA and CDR2 is SQIVND (reference sequence). The CDR3 is 17 amino acids. CDR3 DNA: TGTGCCAGTAGTAAGGCGACAGGGGGCCGCTATCTCTATGGCTACACCTTC. The encoded protein is CASSKATGGRYLYGYTF.

This clone appeared once. This chain connects TRBV2 to TRBJ2-7; 13 bases match TRBD2. In germline, CDR1 is SNHLY, CDR2 FYNNEI. J gave up 0 bases and V 6 bases, and 11 bases lay outside the gene matches. The CDR3 spans 18 residues. In DNA, the CDR3 is TGTGCCAGCAGAGGCGGACTAGCGGGGGCAATGAGCTCCTACGAGCAGTACTTC. As protein: CASRGGLAGAMSSYEQYF.

The count of this clone is one. The chain joins TRBV6-2 or TRBV6-3 to TRBJ1-6; perhaps TRBD1 as D (6 bases). Trimming took off 6 bases at V and 3 bases at J, with 9 bases between the two ends. Germline V CDR1 and CDR2: MNHEY, SVGEGT. The CDR3 has 14 residues. CDR3: CASSEDSYNSPLHF. For the CDR3, the DNA is TGTGCCAGCAGCGAGGACAGCTATAATTCACCCCTCCACTTT.

J is TRBJ1-1 and V is TRBV5-1; D not certain. Trimming removed 1 base at V and 1 base at J, with 14 bases between. The V gene's germline CDR1 is SGHRS and CDR2 YFSETQ. This CDR3 spans 16 amino acids. The CDR3 reads CASSLFGPGTNTEAFF. The CDR3 coding sequence is TGCGCCAGCAGCTTGTTCGGTCCGGGTACGAACACTGAAGCTTTCTTT.

The chain has TRBV7-2 and TRBJ2-4, with 8 positions matching TRBD1. The CDR3 length is 19 residues. Germline lookup yields CDR1 SGHTA and CDR2 FQGNSA. Trimming at V came to 5 bases and at J to 2 bases, leaving 17 bases not matched to a gene. The CDR3: CASSLQSVWQGAPKNIQYF. The CDR3 region has the DNA TGTGCCAGCAGCCTACAATCAGTGTGGCAGGGGGCTCCCAAAAACATTCAGTACTTC.

The chain employs TRBV9 and TRBJ2-1, with TRBD1 matching over 8 bases. The CDR3 has 15 residues. V shed 3 bases and J 9 bases; nucleotides not matched to a gene: 11. The V gene's germline CDR1 is SGDLS and CDR2 YYNGEE. CDR3 in amino acids: CASSGLTGDRGEQFF. For the CDR3, the DNA is TGTGCCAGCAGCGGTCTGACAGGGGATCGTGGTGAGCAGTTCTTC.

In nucleotides, the CDR3 is TGTGCCAGCAGCAAGCCGGGACTGCCAAAAGAGACCCAGTACTTC. Protein sequence: CASSKPGLPKETQYF. The rearrangement uses TRBV7-8 and TRBJ2-5; tentative D call: TRBD2 (6 bases). The CDR3 runs 15 residues. With 5 bases removed from V and 3 bases from J, the gap between germline ends came to 16 bases. In germline, CDR1 is SGHVS, CDR2 FQNEAQ. The variable domain in full, completed from reference TRBV7-8 and TRBJ2-5, reads GAGVSQSPRYKVAKRGQDVALRCDPISGHVSLFWYQQALGQGPEFLTYFQNEAQLDKSGLPSDRFFAERPEGSVSTLKIQRTQQEDSAVYLCASSKPGLPKETQYFGPGTRLLVL.

This chain connects TRBV13 to TRBJ1-1; no reliable D call. The ends were cut back, 2 bases at V and 4 bases at J, with 11 bases in the middle. This CDR3 comprises 14 residues. Germline-derived CDR1 and CDR2 are PRHDT and FYEKMQ (reference sequence). The CDR3 sequence: CASSLRGYGTEAFF. The DNA of the CDR3 is TGTGCCAGCAGCTTACGGGGTTATGGCACTGAAGCTTTCTTT.

The CDR3: CASSPPGRRHEQYF. CDR3 sequence (DNA): TGTGCCAGCAGCCCCCCTGGGCGCCGCCACGAGCAGTACTTC. V and J are TRBV9 and TRBJ2-7, with no clear D. The CDR3 runs to 14 residues. Germline CDR1 and CDR2: SGDLS and YYNGEE. The V end lost 4 bases, the J end lost 5 bases, and 16 bases lay between the germline ends.

The chain joins TRBV28 to TRBJ1-5; 7 bases line up with TRBD1. This CDR3 has 16 residues. The J segment lost 7 bases and the V segment lost 4 bases, leaving 13 bases of the junction unmatched. From germline, CDR1 is MDHEN and CDR2 SYDVKM. The CDR3 loop is CASSSRFPTGFQPQHF. The CDR3 region has the DNA TGTGCCAGCAGTTCTCGATTTCCGACAGGGTTCCAGCCCCAGCATTTT. The complete variable domain, with remaining parts taken from reference TRBV28 and TRBJ1-5, reads DVKVTQSSRYLVKRTGEKVFLECVQDMDHENMFWYRQDPGLGLRLIYFSYDVKMKEKGDIPEGYSVSREKKERFSLILESASTNQTSMYLCASSSRFPTGFQPQHFGDGTRLSIL.

This chain connects TRBV19 to TRBJ2-1; TRBD2 matches 10 bases. Germline V gives CDR1 LNHDA, CDR2 SQIVND (reference sequence). Trimming removed 5 bases from V and 7 bases from J; junction bases left unmatched: 5. The CDR3 consists of 14 residues. CDR3: CASSLLAGWNEQFF. CDR3 DNA: TGTGCCAGTAGTTTACTAGCGGGATGGAATGAGCAGTTCTTC.